The sample holds one count of the clone carrying this TCR beta chain. This specimen belongs to a study of blood T cell repertoires in COVID-19. Study in general: T cells, B-cell-depleted T cells, or PBMCs provided the cDNA or gDNA that served as material.

The CDR3 is made up of 15 amino acids. V trimming: 3 bases; J trimming: 7 bases; junction bases outside the gene matches: 9. CDR1 and CDR2 (germline): SGHNT, YENEEA. As handled by the study authors: Nucleated cell number was recorded as an estimate derived from reference gene primer amplification. TCRdb keeps only in-frame clones here, not all; method: immunoSEQ multiplex PCR. The V and J calls and clone size come from that table; D and trimming were worked out from the DNA. The data contain about 120,000 clones, roughly 83% of them singletons. The TCR sequence derives from an elderly woman with acute or convalescent COVID-19. The sequenced sample was peripheral blood. The gene calls are TRBV11-3 and TRBJ2-1; TRBD2 agrees at 7 bases. Here the CDR3 reads CASSFRRSGLNEQFF. The CDR3 nucleotides read TGTGCCAGCAGCTTCCGGCGTAGCGGGCTTAATGAGCAGTTCTTC.